These 10 T cell receptor beta chains originate from one sample sequenced in a study of blood T cell repertoires in COVID-19. Profiling relied on immunoSEQ multiplex PCR, and the TCRdb table lists in-frame clones only, not all of them. The table lists some 80,000 clones, roughly 85% of them singletons. The sequenced sample consisted of peripheral blood. Every receptor here comes from a man over 45 with COVID-19, enrolled during active disease.

CDR3 region: CASSLVASSGNTIYF. The CDR3 nucleotides are TGCGCCAGCAGCTTGGTGGCCTCCTCTGGAAACACCATATATTTT. The chain couples TRBV5-1 to TRBJ1-3; D unresolved. The CDR3 consists of 15 residues. Trimming took 0 bases from V and 0 from J, leaving 7 bases between them. The germline gives CDR1 SGHRS, CDR2 YFSETQ.

Within the sample, this clone is medium-sized. In DNA form, the CDR3 reads TGTGCCAGCAGCTTAAGTAGCACAGGGGATGGCTACACCTTC. Its protein is CASSLSSTGDGYTF. The chain has TRBV7-3 and TRBJ1-2; TRBD1 matches at 7 bases. This CDR3 has 14 amino acids. The germline V gene encodes CDR1 SGHTA and CDR2 FQGTGA. Losses at the gene ends were 1 base for V and 6 bases for J; bases not matched to a gene: 5.

In nucleotides, the CDR3 is TGTGCCAGCCTAGGGTGGGGCCTGGGGGAGCAGTACTTC. It specifies CASLGWGLGEQYF. The chain carries TRBV28 and TRBJ2-7; TRBD1 might be the D (5 bases). This CDR3 has 13 residues. The V end lost 8 bases, the J end lost 7 bases, and 18 bases lay between the germline ends. The germline V gene has CDR1 MDHEN and CDR2 SYDVKM.

The chain carries TRBV2 and TRBJ1-2, with 7 positions matching TRBD1. Germline V lookup: CDR1 SNHLY, CDR2 FYNNEI. V was pared by 3 bases and J by 4 bases, with 5 bases of the junction left unmatched. This CDR3 spans 14 amino acids. The CDR3 region is CASSELGQSYGYTF. CDR3 nucleotide sequence: TGTGCCAGCAGTGAGCTGGGACAGAGCTATGGCTACACCTTC.

The rearrangement joins TRBV3-1 (or the pseudogene TRBV3-2) to TRBJ1-3; D ambiguous. Germline-derived CDR1 and CDR2 are LGHDT and YNNKEL (reference sequence). Deletions cut 6 bases from V and 9 bases from J, with 9 bases between. CDR3 length: 11 residues. The CDR3 loop is CASSHGTTIYF. The DNA for the CDR3 is TGTGCCAGCAGTCACGGTACCACCATATATTTT.

The chain carries TRBV29-1 and TRBJ2-3, with 7 bases lining up with TRBD1. Germline V CDR1 and CDR2: SQVTM, ANQGSEA. Trimming cost V 6 bases and J 5 bases; bases outside gene matches: 11. CDR3 length: 14 amino acids. CDR3 amino acids: CSVSQLQGVDTQYF. In nucleotides, the CDR3 is TGCAGCGTCAGCCAGCTTCAGGGGGTAGATACGCAGTATTTT.

The chain has TRBV6-5 and TRBJ2-7; 8 bases are a match to TRBD2. Germline CDR1 MNHEY, CDR2 SVGAGI. The CDR3 has 15 residues. The junction had 14 bases not matched to a gene; V was cut back by 9 bases and J by 4 bases. The CDR3 protein is CASSSPAGGKYEQYF. The CDR3 DNA follows: TGTGCCAGTTCGTCTCCTGCGGGAGGAAAGTACGAGCAGTACTTC.

V is TRBV20-1 and J is TRBJ1-5, with D tentatively TRBD1 (5 bases). The CDR3 contains 13 residues. V gave up 3 bases and J gave up 4 bases, with 10 bases separating them. From germline, CDR1 is DFQATT and CDR2 SNEGSKA (reference sequence). The CDR3: CSASGAGNQPQHF. CDR3 in DNA: TGCAGTGCTAGTGGAGCAGGGAATCAGCCCCAGCATTTT.

The chain joins TRBV4-1 to TRBJ2-7, with D possibly TRBD2 on 6 matching bases. The CDR3 extends over 15 amino acids. Germline V gives CDR1 MGHRA, CDR2 YSYEKL. V lost 4 bases to trimming and J lost 0 bases, with 13 bases between them. DNA for the CDR3: TGCGCCAGCAGCCCCGGACTATCCTCCTCCTACGAGCAGTACTTC. This gives the protein CASSPGLSSSYEQYF.

V gene TRBV5-5 combines with J gene TRBJ2-1; D is possibly TRBD2 (6 bases). The CDR3 is 11 residues long. Germline-derived CDR1 and CDR2 are SGHKS and YYEKEE (reference sequence). V was cut by 2 bases and J by 12 bases, with 9 bases left in between. The CDR3 region is CASSFGEAQFF. In DNA form, the CDR3 reads TGTGCCAGCAGCTTCGGGGAGGCGCAGTTCTTC.